Detailed here is one T cell receptor (beta chain). Antigen: not known. This specimen comes from a study of tissue T cells after allogeneic stem cell transplantation. Whole-study findings and limits: In patients and mice, blood and spleen missed much of tissue repertoire. Few T cell clones were shared across patients, but motif clusters showed tissue-specific shared signatures.

V lost 6 bases and J lost 2, with 11 bases in between. The CDR3 spans 13 residues. Libraries were prepared by immunoSEQ multiplex PCR; TCRdb keeps only in-frame clonotypes and omits some of them. The sample shows approximately 45,000 clones, approximately 92% of them seen only once. Here the sequenced sample was blood, taken before transplantation. The source is a woman between 40 and 69 years old who later had graft-versus-host disease after an allogeneic stem cell transplant. This sequence joins TRBV12-3 or TRBV12-4 and TRBJ2-7; no reliable D call. CDR3 DNA: TGTGCCAGCAGGAGTGTAGCAGCCTACGAGCAGTACTTC. Translated: CASRSVAAYEQYF.